This is a list of T cell receptor beta chains from one sample in a study of cytomegalovirus exposure and HLA in healthy donors. The repertoire was sequenced with immunoSEQ multiplex PCR; TCRdb's copy has only in-frame clones and lacks some. The sample records under 200,000 clones, roughly nine tenths being singletons. The material sequenced was PBMCs. These receptors originate from a woman aged 25 to 39 in good health and CMV-seronegative. The CDR3 runs from the conserved cysteine through the conserved F or W. The D gene is left open where the match is weak. Clone size, where shown, is once, few, many, or a class for clones that have expanded.

D	J	V	size	CDR3	DNA
-	TRBJ2-1	TRBV29-1	-	CSARRGGNEQFF	TGCAGCGCCAGGAGGGGGGGCAATGAGCAGTTCTTC
-	TRBJ2-1	TRBV7-3	-	CASGRGNEQFF	TGTGCCAGCGGTCGGGGCAATGAGCAGTTCTTC
TRBD2	TRBJ2-7	TRBV15	once	CATSSRHLAGNFYEQYF	TGTGCCACCAGCAGCCGACATCTAGCGGGAAATTTCTACGAGCAGTACTTC
-	TRBJ2-5	TRBV9	-	CASSVGGPQETQYF	TGTGCCAGCAGCGTAGGAGGCCCCCAAGAGACCCAGTACTTC
TRBD2	TRBJ2-1	TRBV19	-	CASALAGGPWYEQFF	TGTGCCAGTGCCTTAGCGGGAGGGCCCTGGTATGAGCAGTTCTTC
-	TRBJ1-1	TRBV9	few	CASSVVVLPNTEAFF	TGTGCCAGCAGCGTAGTAGTACTCCCGAACACTGAAGCTTTCTTT
TRBD2	TRBJ2-2	TRBV9	-	CASSSGGAPGELFF	TGTGCCAGTTCGAGCGGGGGGGCTCCCGGGGAGCTGTTTTTT
-	TRBJ1-1	TRBV7-3	-	CASSPNGDLGWDTEAFF	TGTGCCAGCAGCCCCAACGGGGATTTGGGGTGGGACACTGAAGCTTTCTTT
-	TRBJ1-1	TRBV9	-	CASAPSLGVTTEAFF	TGTGCCAGCGCGCCATCCCTCGGGGTCACAACTGAAGCTTTCTTT
TRBD1	TRBJ1-4	TRBV5-1	-	CASSFQGGNEKLFF	TGCGCCAGCAGCTTTCAGGGGGGTAATGAAAAACTGTTTTTT
TRBD1	TRBJ2-7	TRBV5-4	-	CASTPTGTGVPYEQYF	TGTGCCAGCACCCCAACCGGGACAGGGGTTCCCTACGAGCAGTACTTC
-	TRBJ2-1	TRBV7-3	-	CASSPGRYSGEQFF	TGTGCCAGCAGCCCGGGGAGGTATTCGGGTGAGCAGTTCTTC
-	TRBJ1-2	TRBV19	-	CASSRRDRIRGYTF	TGTGCCAGTAGTCGACGCGACAGAATCCGTGGCTACACCTTC
-	TRBJ2-2	TRBV7-2	-	CASSPSNTGELFF	TGTGCCAGCAGCCCGAGCAACACCGGGGAGCTGTTTTTT
TRBD1	TRBJ2-7	TRBV5-8	-	CASSQPGQGLYEQYF	TGTGCCAGCAGCCAGCCGGGACAGGGCCTCTACGAGCAGTACTTC
-	TRBJ2-1	TRBV4-3	-	CASSQTRVQSSYNEQFF	TGCGCCAGCAGCCAAACCAGGGTACAGAGCTCCTACAATGAGCAGTTCTTC
TRBD2	TRBJ2-7	TRBV6-1	few	CASRLLAGGREQYF	TGTGCCAGCCGATTACTAGCGGGAGGGCGCGAGCAGTACTTC
TRBD2	TRBJ2-3	TRBV10-3	-	CAISAGGSTDTQYF	TGTGCCATCAGTGCGGGGGGAAGCACAGATACGCAGTATTTT
-	TRBJ1-3	TRBV4-1	-	CASSEMSGNTIYF	TGCGCCAGCAGCGAAATGAGTGGAAACACCATATATTTT
TRBD1	TRBJ1-6	TRBV5-8	-	CASSFGTGANSPLHF	TGTGCCAGCAGCTTTGGGACAGGGGCTAATTCACCCCTCCACTTT
TRBD1	TRBJ1-2	TRBV2	once	CASSEDRGGPYGYTF	TGTGCCAGCAGTGAGGACAGGGGAGGTCCCTATGGCTACACCTTC
TRBD2	TRBJ2-3	TRBV10-3	-	CAISERTGGGLDTQYF	TGTGCCATCAGTGAGCGTACTGGGGGGGGATTGGATACGCAGTATTTT
-	TRBJ1-1	TRBV5-1	-	CASSLGRTEEAFF	TGCGCCAGCAGCCTGGGCAGGACAGAAGAAGCTTTCTTT
-	TRBJ1-2	TRBV7-8	-	CASSLVGSGSDGGYTF	TGTGCCAGCAGCTTAGTCGGTTCGGGGTCCGACGGAGGCTACACCTTC
-	TRBJ1-4	TRBV2	-	CASSPLRTVNEKLFF	TGTGCCAGCAGTCCTCTCAGGACAGTTAATGAAAAACTGTTTTTT
-	TRBJ2-3	TRBV7-2	-	CASSLVSSLDTQYF	TGTGCCAGCAGCTTAGTCTCTAGCCTTGATACGCAGTATTTT
TRBD2	TRBJ2-1	TRBV27	few	CASSTSGPYNEQFF	TGTGCCAGCAGTACTAGCGGGCCCTACAATGAGCAGTTCTTC
-	TRBJ1-3	TRBV6-5	-	CASTQGTAPGNTIYF	TGTGCCAGCACCCAGGGAACAGCCCCTGGAAACACCATATATTTT
TRBD2	TRBJ2-1	TRBV4-1	-	CASSPGGAGGWDEQFF	TGCGCCAGCAGCCCCGGGGGAGCGGGAGGATGGGATGAGCAGTTCTTC
-	TRBJ2-7	TRBV7-2	-	CASSLRAGEQYF	TGTGCCAGCAGCTTACGGGCGGGCGAGCAGTACTTC